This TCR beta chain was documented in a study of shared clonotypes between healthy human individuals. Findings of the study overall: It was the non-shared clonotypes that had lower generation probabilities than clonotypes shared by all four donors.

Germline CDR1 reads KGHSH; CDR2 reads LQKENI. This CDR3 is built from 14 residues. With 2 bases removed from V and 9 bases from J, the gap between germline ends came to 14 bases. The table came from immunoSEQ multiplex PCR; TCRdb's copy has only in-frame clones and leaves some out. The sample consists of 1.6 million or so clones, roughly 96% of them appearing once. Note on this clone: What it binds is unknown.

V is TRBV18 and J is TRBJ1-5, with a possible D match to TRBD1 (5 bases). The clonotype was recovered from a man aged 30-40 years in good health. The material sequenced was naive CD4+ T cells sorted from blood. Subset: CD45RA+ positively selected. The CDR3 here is CASSPGTGGGPQHF. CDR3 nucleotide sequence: TGTGCCAGCTCACCAGGGACTGGCGGAGGGCCCCAGCATTTT.